The 9 T cell receptor beta chains below were found in one sample sequenced in a study of T cells in women clearing cervical HPV infection listed by TCRdb under 2018. Receptors were amplified or captured by the immunoSEQ multiplex PCR assay. Entries here come from immuneACCESS through TCRdb and include only in-frame sequences with V and J called. Some clones fail to appear in such tables; in the studies checked, an unresolved V gene covers under half of the shortfall, and the cause of the remainder is unknown. The sample table gives tens of thousands of clones. Roughly 9% of the sample is taken by the ten largest. Sequenced: blood buffy coat. These receptor sequences come from a woman between 18 and 69 years old with a cervical HPV16 infection that either progressed to CIN3+ or cleared (not recorded which).

In regard to this clone: The read terminates 3 residues before the CDR3 end, so the remaining end is supplied by the germline J gene. The J gene is TRBJ1-1, the V gene TRBV30; TRBD1 agrees at 7 bases. The V gene's germline CDR1 is GTSNPN and CDR2 SVGIG (reference sequence). This CDR3 region has 16 residues. Trimming removed 3 bases from V and 1 base from J; junction bases left unmatched: 11. The covered CDR3 bases are TGTGCCTGGAGGGGGAGGGGGCGCGCGAGGAACACTGAA. The encoded protein is CAWRGRGRARNTE. The whole CDR3 sequence reads CAWRGRGRARNTEAFF. Using reference TRBV30 and TRBJ1-1 for the parts outside the CDR3, the full variable domain is SQTIHQWPATLVQPVGSPLSLECTVEGTSNPNLYWYRQAAGRGLQLLFYSVGIGQISSEVPQNLSASRPQDRQFILSSKKLLLSDSGFYLCAWRGRGRARNTEAFFGQGTRLTVV.

For this clone: The read finishes 3 residues shy of the CDR3 end, and the germline J gene is used to complete it. V gene TRBV2 combines with J gene TRBJ1-2; TRBD1 matches at 8 bases. The CDR3 covers 15 residues. Unmatched junction bases numbered 9, after V lost 3 bases and J lost 6 bases. Germline CDR1 reads SNHLY; CDR2 reads FYNNEI. The chain's CDR3 is CASSDLAGGGNGYTF. The CDR3 DNA, read in part, is TGTGCCAGCAGTGACCTGGCAGGGGGCGGGAATGGC.

Comment on this clone: The read ends 3 residues before the CDR3 terminus; that terminus is restored from the germline J gene. The rearrangement uses TRBV12-5 and TRBJ2-1, with 7 bases that match TRBD2. The CDR3 has 18 residues. Germline V gene lookup returns CDR1 LGHNT and CDR2 FRNRAP. With 1 base clipped from V and 2 bases from J, the junction kept 11 bases outside the gene matches. The CDR3 DNA, read in part, is TGTGCTAGTGGTTTGGGTCAGGGAGTAGGACTAGCCTACAATGAG. Encoded protein: CASGLGQGVGLAYNE. The CDR3 reads in full as CASGLGQGVGLAYNEQFF.

Concerning this clone itself: The read terminates 3 residues before the CDR3 end, so the remaining end is supplied by the germline J gene. J is TRBJ1-1 and V is TRBV7-6, with D possibly being TRBD1 (5 bases). The CDR3 spans 16 residues. CDR1 SGHVS and CDR2 FNYEAQ come from the germline V gene. The chain's CDR3 is CASSPLDKDKSFVAFF. CDR3 bases read: TGTGCCAGCAGCCCCCTGGACAAGGACAAAAGCTTCGTG. The full variable domain, completed using reference TRBV7-6 and TRBJ1-1, is GAGVSQSPRYKVTKRGQDVALRCDPISGHVSLYWYRQALGQGPEFLTYFNYEAQQDKSGLPNDRFSAERPEGSISTLTIQRTEQRDSAMYRCASSPLDKDKSFVAFFGQGTRLTVV.

To note about this clone: The read is 3 residues too short to cover the CDR3 end, so that end is filled in from the germline J gene. The rearrangement links TRBV3-1 (or the pseudogene TRBV3-2) to TRBJ1-2, with 7 bases that match TRBD1. Germline V CDR1 and CDR2: LGHDT, YNNKEL (reference sequence). V shed 6 bases, J shed 2 bases, and the junction held 3 bases outside the gene matches. The CDR3 loop spans 13 amino acids. The DNA read from the CDR3 is TGTGCCAGCAGGGAGACAGGGAACTATGGC. Encoded protein: CASRETGNYG. The complete CDR3 reads CASRETGNYGYTF.

Concerning this clone: The sequence runs out 3 residues before the end of the CDR3; the remainder is reconstructed from the germline J gene. The V call is TRBV5-1, the J call TRBJ2-3, with D maybe TRBD1 (5 bases). The CDR3 length is 16 residues. Trimming removed 0 bases from V and 2 bases from J, with 13 bases in between. Germline V gives CDR1 SGHRS, CDR2 YFSETQ. Here the CDR3 reads CASSLGAGPDTDTQYF. The part of the CDR3 DNA that was read is TGCGCCAGCAGCTTGGGGGCAGGGCCGGACACAGATACG.

For this clone: The read terminates 3 residues ahead of where the CDR3 ends, so the germline J gene completes it. The rearrangement joins TRBV7-8 to TRBJ2-1; tentative D call: TRBD1 (6 bases). This CDR3 is built from 15 residues. The V gene's germline CDR1 is SGHVS and CDR2 FQNEAQ. Trimming removed 5 bases from V and 0 bases from J, with 11 bases in between. The CDR3 is CASSTNRDSYNEQFF. The CDR3 DNA, read in part, is TGTGCCAGCAGCACGAACAGGGACTCCTACAATGAG.

Remarks on this clone: The read terminates 3 residues ahead of where the CDR3 ends, so the germline J gene completes it. J is TRBJ1-5 and V is TRBV24-1, with 10 bases identical to TRBD1. Trimming removed 2 bases from V and 4 bases from J; junction bases left unmatched: 13. The CDR3 sequence is 19 residues long. Germline lookup yields CDR1 KGHDR and CDR2 SFDVKD. The DNA read from the CDR3 is TGTGCCACCAGTGATTCCCACGGGACAGGGGACGTAACGAATCAGCCC. This sequence encodes CATSDSHGTGDVTNQP. The CDR3 in its entirety is CATSDSHGTGDVTNQPQHF.

The CDR3 bases that were read are TGTGCCAGTAGCAAGATAGGGGGGCCC. This codes for CASSKIGGP. The CDR3 reads in full as CASSKIGGPQHF. V is TRBV19 and J is TRBJ1-5; D is perhaps TRBD1 (6 bases). The observed sequence ends 3 residues before the CDR3 terminus, with the missing tail filled in from the germline J gene. V was cut by 6 bases and J by 9 bases, with 12 bases left in between. Germline V gives CDR1 LNHDA, CDR2 SQIVND (reference sequence). This CDR3 has 12 amino acids.